These T cell receptor beta chains were read from a single sample in a study of T-cell memory formation after mild COVID-19. MiXCR, applied by TCRdb to the 5' RACE reads, yields one record per CDR3 protein. The repertoire has roughly 350,000 distinct CDR3 sequences, around 27% of them found once; the top ten carry less than 15%. The sequenced sample was PBMCs or a T cell subset sorted from them (not recorded which). Receptors were obtained from an adult woman who had mild COVID-19 (a few samples of this study predate the infection). Cell type and time point are not known. Both conserved end residues are part of each CDR3. The D gene is left open where the match is weak. Size is omitted from some rows. Given values are once, few, many or a class for expanded clones.

>-|TRBV7-9|18|TRBJ2-3|few
CASSLGDGEWAFTDTQYF
TGTGCCAGCAGCTTAGGAGATGGAGAATGGGCGTTCACAGATACGCAGTATTTT
>-|TRBV5-1|14|TRBJ1-1|few
CASSPTIGDTEAFF
TGCGCCAGCAGCCCCACAATTGGGGACACTGAAGCTTTCTTT
>TRBD2|TRBV5-1|16|TRBJ2-3|-
CASSLFLAGPTDTQYF
TGCGCCAGCAGCTTGTTTCTAGCGGGGCCCACAGATACGCAGTATTTT
>-|TRBV7-9|9|TRBJ1-3|-
CAIGNTIYF
TGTGCCATCGGGAACACCATATATTTT
>TRBD2|TRBV7-2|14|TRBJ2-2|-
CASSLTSGIGELFF
TGTGCCAGCAGCTTAACTAGCGGGATCGGGGAGCTGTTTTTT
>-|TRBV12-3/TRBV12-4|13|TRBJ2-5|many
CASSLWQQETQYF
TGTGCCAGCAGTTTATGGCAGCAAGAGACCCAGTACTTC
>-|TRBV12-3/TRBV12-4|15|TRBJ1-5|-
CASSPRVGSNQPQHF
TGTGCCAGCAGTCCTCGGGTCGGTAGCAATCAGCCCCAGCATTTT
>-|TRBV24-1|14|TRBJ2-1|-
CATSGATRRGEQFF
TGTGCCACCAGTGGGGCGACTAGAAGGGGTGAGCAGTTCTTC
>TRBD1|TRBV20-1|14|TRBJ1-5|-
CSAQDRAFGQPQHF
TGCAGTGCTCAAGACAGGGCCTTCGGTCAGCCCCAGCATTTT
>-|TRBV4-3|18|TRBJ2-5|-
CASSQDLQGSLYQETQYF
TGCGCCAGCAGCCAAGATCTCCAGGGAAGTTTGTACCAAGAGACCCAGTACTTC
>-|TRBV6-2/TRBV6-3|15|TRBJ1-1|-
CASSNPGLVATEAFF
TGTGCCAGCAGCAATCCGGGACTGGTGGCCACTGAAGCTTTCTTT
>-|TRBV7-2|16|TRBJ1-6|-
CASRPPGGTTNSPLHF
TGTGCCAGCAGACCTCCAGGAGGGACCACTAATTCACCCCTCCACTTT
>-|TRBV5-1|15|TRBJ1-1|-
CASSLTGHRNTEAFF
TGCGCCAGCAGCTTAACAGGACACAGGAACACTGAAGCTTTCTTT
>-|TRBV5-1|14|TRBJ2-7|few
CASSLEVVDYEQYF
TGCGCCAGCAGCTTGGAGGTTGTGGATTACGAGCAGTACTTC
>-|TRBV7-9|17|TRBJ2-3|-
CASSLAVGSSLADTQYF
TGTGCCAGCAGCTTAGCAGTCGGGAGTTCCCTCGCAGATACGCAGTATTTT
>-|TRBV7-9|11|TRBJ1-1|-
CASRQNTEAFF
TGTGCCAGCAGACAGAACACTGAAGCTTTCTTT
>-|TRBV27|14|TRBJ1-6|-
CASRSIGAEGALHF
TGTGCCAGCAGAAGTATAGGGGCCGAGGGGGCCCTCCACTTT
>TRBD2|TRBV7-3|16|TRBJ2-1|-
CASSPGLAGIYNEQFF
TGTGCCAGCAGCCCGGGACTAGCGGGTATCTACAATGAGCAGTTCTTC
>-|TRBV12-3/TRBV12-4|14|TRBJ1-3|few
CASSARGSGNTIYF
TGTGCCAGCAGTGCTCGTGGTTCTGGAAACACCATATATTTT
>TRBD1|TRBV20-1|12|TRBJ1-1|-
CSARQGATEAFF
TGCAGTGCTCGACAGGGGGCGACCGAAGCTTTCTTT